The rows below give T cell receptor beta chains drawn from one sample of a study of blood T cell repertoires in COVID-19. Clones were sequenced by immunoSEQ multiplex PCR, and TCRdb holds only the in-frame ones, with some missing. The table shows a few hundred thousand clones, with roughly 87% occurring only once. Sequenced material: PBMCs or T cells enriched from blood (not recorded which). The receptors here all came from a woman aged 18-35 years who had recovered from COVID-19. The CDR3 runs from the conserved cysteine through the conserved F or W. A D gene is named only where the DNA matches it firmly. Only part of the rows carry a size: once, few, many, or a class if the clone is expanded.

J | D | V | size | DNA | CDR3
TRBJ2-5 | TRBD2 | TRBV4-1 | - | TGCGCCAGCAGCCAAGACGGGGGGGGACAAGAGACCCAGTACTTC | CASSQDGGGQETQYF
TRBJ2-3 | - | TRBV4-2 | - | TGTGCCAGCAGCCAAGCGGTGAGCGGGGACACTCGCACAGATACGCAGTATTTT | CASSQAVSGDTRTDTQYF
TRBJ2-7 | TRBD2 | TRBV5-6 | - | TGTGCCAGCAGCTTGTGGGACTACACTGGCTACGAGCAGTACTTC | CASSLWDYTGYEQYF
TRBJ2-5 | TRBD2 | TRBV27 | - | TGTGCCAGCAGAAGACTTGGACTAGCGGGGGGGTCCAAAGAGACCCAGTACTTC | CASRRLGLAGGSKETQYF
TRBJ2-7 | - | TRBV4-3 | - | TGCGCCAGCAGCCAATCCTTGACAACGGGACTGGGCTTAAAGAACTACGAGCAGTACTTC | CASSQSLTTGLGLKNYEQYF
TRBJ2-7 | TRBD1 | TRBV4-3 | - | TGCGCCAGCAGCCAGGGACAGGGGGCAGTTTACGAGCAGTACTTC | CASSQGQGAVYEQYF
TRBJ2-1 | - | TRBV11-3 | - | TGTGCCAGCAGCTTAGACCGGGGTGAGCAGTTCTTC | CASSLDRGEQFF
TRBJ2-2 | - | TRBV28 | - | TGTGCCAGCAGTTCACCGGGAACTACCGGGGAGCTGTTTTTT | CASSSPGTTGELFF
TRBJ2-7 | - | TRBV28 | - | TGTGCCAGCAGTTCACCCTCCGGGACAATTGTCTACGAGCAGTACTTC | CASSSPSGTIVYEQYF
TRBJ1-4 | - | TRBV6-4 | - | TGTGCCAGAGCGCCCCGCGGCGGGGCAACTAATGAAAAACTGTTTTTT | CARAPRGGATNEKLFF
TRBJ1-2 | - | TRBV13 | - | TGTGCCAGCAGCTTAGGGCAGGTCGACTATGGCTACACCTTC | CASSLGQVDYGYTF
TRBJ2-7 | - | TRBV11-2 | - | TGTGCCAGCAGCTTAGACAGGAACTCCTACGAGCAGTACTTC | CASSLDRNSYEQYF
TRBJ2-1 | - | TRBV28 | - | TGTGCCAGCAGTACAGGTGTTTCCTACAATGAGCAGTTCTTC | CASSTGVSYNEQFF
TRBJ2-3 | TRBD2 | TRBV28 | - | TGTGCCAGCAGCCGCATTAGGGAGCGGGGGGCTACAGATACGCAGTATTTT | CASSRIRERGATDTQYF
TRBJ1-4 | TRBD1 | TRBV7-2 | - | TGTGCCAGCAGTCCGGACAGGGCGGACTATGAAAAACTGTTTTTT | CASSPDRADYEKLFF
TRBJ2-1 | TRBD2 | TRBV5-6 | few | TGTGCCAGCAGCTTGACTAGCGGGACATACAATGAGCAGTTCTTC | CASSLTSGTYNEQFF
TRBJ2-4 | - | TRBV28 | - | TGTGCCAGCAGTCCCCGTCCGGGGAGGAAACTAGCCAAAAACATTCAGTACTTC | CASSPRPGRKLAKNIQYF
TRBJ1-6 | TRBD1 | TRBV5-1 | few | TGCGCCAGCAGCCCAAGGACAGGCTCCGGTTCACCCCTCCACTTT | CASSPRTGSGSPLHF